These 28 T cell receptor beta chains came from one sample sequenced in a study of response to subunit inactivated influenza vaccine. TCRdb fed the RT-PCR reads into MiXCR, producing one record per CDR3 protein. In the table there are over 750,000 distinct CDR3 sequences, 21% of which are singletons. Material: PBMCs from blood, obtained about 5 days after vaccination. The receptors derive from a man aged 50 or older who received an inactivated influenza vaccine.

This clonotype is a singleton in its sample. The rearrangement links TRBV9 to TRBJ2-3; D is possibly TRBD2 (6 bases). The CDR3 loop spans 15 amino acids. V lost 0 bases, J lost 5 bases, and 13 bases lay in between. Looked up from germline, CDR1 is SGDLS and CDR2 is YYNGEE. CDR3 in amino acids: CASSVVEGPGDTQYF. For the CDR3, the DNA is TGTGCCAGCAGCGTAGTGGAGGGGCCGGGAGATACGCAGTATTTT.

This clonotype was recorded at least ten times. This rearrangement joins TRBV5-1 to TRBJ1-2; 9 bases match TRBD1. CDR3 length: 15 residues. Trimming took 0 bases from V and 6 from J; bases not matched to a gene: 6. CDR1 is SGHRS, CDR2 YFSETQ, per germline. In DNA, the CDR3 is TGCGCCAGCAGCTTGGACCGGGACAGGGAACATGGCTACACCTTC. It is translated as CASSLDRDREHGYTF.

This sequence joins TRBV7-9 and TRBJ2-7, with a tentative D call TRBD1 (6 bases). The germline CDR1 and CDR2 sequences are SEHNR and FQNEAQ (reference sequence). V was shortened by 4 bases and J by 7 bases, with 20 bases between the two germline ends. The CDR3 has 15 amino acids. The CDR3 bases are TGTGCCAGCAGCTCATACGGAGGACAGAGGTGGGAGCAGTACTTC. This codes for CASSSYGGQRWEQYF.

The chain carries TRBV20-1 and TRBJ2-4; 12 bases line up with TRBD2. The CDR3 is 17 residues long. V dropped 1 base and J dropped 0; count of bases not matched to a gene: 4. The germline gives CDR1 DFQATT, CDR2 SNEGSKA (reference sequence). The CDR3 protein is CSARVLAGGPAKNIQYF. The CDR3 nucleotides are TGCAGTGCTAGAGTCCTAGCGGGAGGGCCAGCCAAAAACATTCAGTACTTC.

J is TRBJ2-3 and V is TRBV24-1; D unresolved. The CDR3 is 14 residues long. From germline, CDR1 is KGHDR and CDR2 SFDVKD. Trimming stripped 4 bases from V and 0 bases from J, with 7 bases between. CDR3 DNA: TGTGCCACCAGTGACCAACAGAGCACAGATACGCAGTATTTT. Its translation: CATSDQQSTDTQYF.

The sample holds a few counts of this clonotype. The chain recombines TRBV29-1 with TRBJ2-7, with D possibly matching TRBD1 (6 bases). V lost 3 bases and J 2 bases, leaving 11 bases between the germline ends. Germline-derived CDR1 and CDR2 are SQVTM and ANQGSEA. The CDR3 totals 13 residues. DNA for the CDR3: TGCAGCGTTGATGTGGGACACCCCTACGAGCAGTACTTC. Encoded protein: CSVDVGHPYEQYF.

This chain joins TRBV20-1 and TRBJ2-7; D gene ambiguous. The CDR3 totals 12 residues. Germline V gives CDR1 DFQATT, CDR2 SNEGSKA (reference sequence). The V gene lost 3 bases and the J gene lost 6 bases, with 12 bases spanning the gap. CDR3 residues: CSARGGPLEQYF. CDR3 DNA: TGCAGTGCTAGGGGCGGTCCCCTCGAGCAGTACTTC.

This clonotype has a count of ten or more. The chain uses TRBV5-6 and TRBJ2-2, with 9 bases lining up with TRBD2. The CDR3 length is 14 residues. V lost 4 bases to trimming and J lost 4 bases; unmatched junction nucleotides: 2. From germline, CDR1 is SGHDT and CDR2 YYEEEE. CDR3 sequence (DNA): TGTGCCAGCAGCGGGACTAGCCCCACCGGGGAGCTGTTTTTT. Its translation: CASSGTSPTGELFF.

This clonotype was observed many times. This chain uses TRBV25-1 with TRBJ2-1; D not resolved. Deletions cut 9 bases from V and 3 bases from J, with 6 bases between. Germline V lookup: CDR1 MGHDK, CDR2 SYGVNS. The length of the CDR3 is 11 residues. The CDR3 bases are TGTGCCAGTACGGGCTACAATGAGCAGTTCTTC. This codes for CASTGYNEQFF. Variable domain in full (rest from reference TRBV25-1 and TRBJ2-1): EADIYQTPRYLVIGTGKKITLECSQTMGHDKMYWYQQDPGMELHLIHYSYGVNSTEKGDLSSESTVSRIRTEHFPLTLESARPSHTSQYLCASTGYNEQFFGPGTRLTVL.

The chain uses TRBV20-1 and TRBJ1-2, with D unclear. CDR1 is DFQATT, CDR2 SNEGSKA, per germline (reference sequence). The CDR3 totals 11 residues. V was cut by 4 bases and J by 1 base, with 4 bases left in between. This CDR3 is CSATVNYGYTF. CDR3 sequence (DNA): TGCAGTGCTACCGTTAACTATGGCTACACCTTC.

This clonotype has more than one count but fewer than ten. The chain recombines TRBV5-1 with TRBJ2-5; TRBD1 matches at 7 bases. The V gene end was trimmed by 4 bases and the J gene end by 1 base; junction bases not matched to a gene: 7. The CDR3 has 15 amino acids. CDR1 and CDR2 (germline): SGHRS, YFSETQ. The DNA for the CDR3 is TGCGCCAGCAGCCTGACAGGGAAGACCCAAGAGACCCAGTACTTC. The encoded protein is CASSLTGKTQETQYF.

This clonotype has only a few counts. The CDR3, as DNA: TGCGCCAGCAGCCAAGATGGCAGGAGGGATACGCAGTATTTT. Amino acid sequence: CASSQDGRRDTQYF. V usage is TRBV4-3 and J usage is TRBJ2-3; weak D call: TRBD2 (5 bases). The V end was cut by 0 bases, the J end by 6 bases, with 10 bases between. Germline CDR1 reads LGHNA; CDR2 reads YSLEER. The CDR3 runs to 14 residues.

This clonotype showed up just a few times. V gene TRBV7-9 combines with J gene TRBJ1-1; D is possibly TRBD1 (5 bases). Trimming removed 6 bases at V and 0 bases at J, with 14 bases between. Looked up from germline, CDR1 is SEHNR and CDR2 is FQNEAQ (reference sequence). CDR3 length: 15 amino acids. The CDR3 here is CASRPQQGLNTEAFF. The CDR3, as DNA: TGTGCCAGCAGACCACAGCAGGGCCTGAACACTGAAGCTTTCTTT.

The chain has TRBV7-9 and TRBJ2-5; tentatively, D is TRBD1 (5 bases). There are 15 residues in the CDR3. V was clipped by 5 bases and J by 5 bases, with 18 bases between them. Per the germline V gene, CDR1 is SEHNR and CDR2 is FQNEAQ (reference sequence). The CDR3: CASSALPDSRETQYF. The CDR3 DNA is TGTGCCAGCAGCGCGCTACCAGACAGTAGGGAGACCCAGTACTTC. The full variable domain, completed using reference TRBV7-9 and TRBJ2-5, is DTGVSQNPRHKITKRGQNVTFRCDPISEHNRLYWYRQTLGQGPEFLTYFQNEAQLEKSRLLSDRFSAERPKGSFSTLEIQRTEQGDSAMYLCASSALPDSRETQYFGPGTRLLVL.

The chain joins TRBV2 to TRBJ1-4; no clear D gene. This CDR3 region has 14 residues. V shed 4 bases and J shed 7 bases, with 13 bases lying between them. CDR1 and CDR2 from the germline V gene are SNHLY and FYNNEI. Here the CDR3 DNA reads TGTGCCAGCAGTGGAAGAGCCATTCTTGAAAAACTGTTTTTT. Encoded protein: CASSGRAILEKLFF.

CDR3 nucleotides: TGCAGTGCTAGTCTTATTGGAGAGCCCCAGCATTTT. Protein sequence: CSASLIGEPQHF. The chain is built from TRBV20-1 and TRBJ1-5; D gene uncertain. Germline CDR1 DFQATT, CDR2 SNEGSKA (reference sequence). Trimming took 3 bases from V and 8 from J, leaving 11 bases between them. CDR3 size: 12 residues.

The chain couples TRBV6-1 to TRBJ1-5, with TRBD1 identical over 9 bases. Germline CDR1 MNHNS, CDR2 SASEGT. CDR3 length: 15 amino acids. Losses at the gene ends were 5 bases for V and 5 bases for J; bases not matched to a gene: 7. The CDR3: CASSPGTGWDQPQHF. CDR3 sequence (DNA): TGTGCCAGCAGTCCCGGGACAGGGTGGGATCAGCCCCAGCATTTT.

For the CDR3, the DNA is TGTGCCAGCAGCTTAGATCCGGGGGAGCAGTTCTTC. Translation gives CASSLDPGEQFF. This chain uses TRBV11-2 with TRBJ2-1; D perhaps matches TRBD2 (5 bases). Germline values: CDR1 SGHAT, CDR2 FQNNGV. The V and J ends lost 0 bases and 10 bases respectively, with 7 bases between them. The CDR3 loop spans 12 amino acids.

This clonotype was observed many times. J is TRBJ2-5 and V is TRBV12-3 or TRBV12-4; D call uncertain. The CDR3 has 13 amino acids. Trimming left V 5 bases short and J 1 base short, with 8 bases between. CDR3 in DNA: TGTGCCAGCAGTCTCAGCCTCCAAGAGACCCAGTACTTC. Encoded protein: CASSLSLQETQYF.

The chain recombines TRBV6-2 or TRBV6-3 with TRBJ2-6; D uncertain. The CDR3 totals 14 residues. Per germline, CDR1 MNHEY and CDR2 SVGEGT. The V end lost 2 bases, the J end lost 2 bases, and 4 bases lay between the germline ends. CDR3 in DNA: TGTGCCAGCAGTTACCCCCCTGGGGCCAACGTCCTGACTTTC. Its protein is CASSYPPGANVLTF.

A single count supports this clonotype. The genes are TRBV7-8 and TRBJ2-1; weak D call: TRBD2 (6 bases). This CDR3 region has 17 residues. The V gene lost 4 bases and the J gene lost 4 bases, with 20 bases spanning the gap. Germline V lookup: CDR1 SGHVS, CDR2 FQNEAQ. The CDR3 reads CASSSLGRSGLYNEQFF. CDR3 coding DNA: TGTGCCAGCAGCTCATTAGGGCGCTCGGGACTTTACAATGAGCAGTTCTTC.

This clonotype was seen a handful of times. The chain couples TRBV20-1 to TRBJ2-2; D is possibly TRBD1 (5 bases). The CDR3 covers 15 residues. Trimming took 1 base from V and 1 from J, leaving 10 bases between them. Germline V CDR1 and CDR2: DFQATT, SNEGSKA (reference sequence). This chain's CDR3 is CSARVRVLNTGELFF. The CDR3 DNA reads TGCAGTGCTAGAGTCAGGGTCCTGAACACCGGGGAGCTGTTTTTT.

V usage is TRBV4-1 and J usage is TRBJ2-5; no clear D gene. The germline V gene encodes CDR1 MGHRA and CDR2 YSYEKL. This CDR3 spans 13 amino acids. V was pared by 7 bases and J by 5 bases, with 14 bases between. The DNA for the CDR3 is TGCGCCAGCAAGCGTGGACCCGGGGAGACCCAGTACTTC. This encodes CASKRGPGETQYF.

The gene calls are TRBV10-3 and TRBJ1-5; maybe TRBD1 (5 bases). The germline CDR1 and CDR2 sequences are ENHRY and SYGVKD. Deletions cut 5 bases from V and 4 bases from J, with 15 bases between. The CDR3 runs to 15 residues. The CDR3 sequence: CAISPTGTYNQPQHF. The CDR3 nucleotides read TGTGCCATCAGTCCAACCGGGACCTATAATCAGCCCCAGCATTTT.

This clonotype came up a few times. V is TRBV12-3 or TRBV12-4 and J is TRBJ1-1; 7 positions agree with TRBD1. Trimming removed 4 bases from V and 3 bases from J; junction bases left unmatched: 5. The CDR3 runs 14 residues. The CDR3 reads CASSWSQGDTEAFF. In DNA, the CDR3 is TGTGCCAGCAGTTGGTCGCAGGGGGACACTGAAGCTTTCTTT.

This sequence joins TRBV3-1 and TRBJ2-5; TRBD2 matches at 9 bases. V shed 7 bases and J 6 bases; nucleotides not matched to a gene: 12. Germline V gives CDR1 LGHDT, CDR2 YNNKEL (reference sequence). The CDR3 is 15 amino acids. CDR3 DNA: TGTGCCAGCATCAACGCGGGGGGGCCGTGGCAGACCCAGTACTTC. Translating gives CASINAGGPWQTQYF.

The J gene is TRBJ2-1, the V gene TRBV18; tentative D call: TRBD1 (5 bases). Between the trimmed V and J ends, which lost 3 bases and 4 bases, there was a span of 10 bases. In germline, CDR1 is KGHSH, CDR2 LQKENI. The CDR3 runs 14 residues. CDR3 DNA sequence: TGTGCCAGCTCACCTATGACAGATTACAATGAGCAGTTCTTC. This encodes CASSPMTDYNEQFF.

This clonotype was observed a handful of times. The genes are TRBV9 and TRBJ2-5; 9 nucleotides align to TRBD2. CDR1 is SGDLS, CDR2 YYNGEE, per germline. This CDR3 is built from 15 residues. With V trimmed by 3 bases and J by 5 bases, 8 bases remained unmatched. CDR3 DNA: TGTGCCAGCAGCGCTTTTAGCGGGGGCGGGGAGACCCAGTACTTC. Protein sequence: CASSAFSGGGETQYF.